The 26 T cell receptor beta chains reported below all come from one sample, sequenced in a study of T cells in tumors after PD-1 blockade (dated by TCRdb to the late 2010s). Libraries were constructed by the immunoSEQ multiplex PCR assay. Held by TCRdb, this immuneACCESS table contains in-frame sequences only and omits some clones. Under half of the omission traces to an unresolved V gene where checked; the cause of the rest is unknown. Present in this sample are some 18,000 clones, over 70% of which were seen just once. Of the sample, roughly 25% is held by the ten largest clones. This specimen was PBMCs, taken after anti-PD-1 therapy. The receptors derive from a human donor with advanced basal cell or squamous cell carcinoma (not recorded which).

The chain combines TRBV5-6 with TRBJ1-1, with TRBD1 as a possible D gene (5 bases). This CDR3 is 14 amino acids long. Trimming took 1 base from V and 3 from J, leaving 10 bases between them. Germline V gene sequence: CDR1 SGHDT, CDR2 YYEEEE. CDR3 sequence: CASSLPQGYTEAFF. CDR3 in DNA: TGTGCCAGCAGCTTGCCGCAGGGCTACACTGAAGCTTTCTTT.

V and J are TRBV5-4 and TRBJ2-1; 7 positions agree with TRBD1. With V trimmed by 4 bases and J by 7 bases, 8 bases remained unmatched. Germline V gene data show CDR1 as SGHNT and CDR2 as YYREEE (reference sequence). This CDR3 region has 14 residues. As DNA, the CDR3 is TGTGCCAGCAGCCCGGACAGGTGGAGTAATGAGCAGTTCTTC. It translates to CASSPDRWSNEQFF.

This chain connects TRBV2 to TRBJ2-1; 7 bases agree with TRBD2. CDR3 length equals 14 residues. Trimming took 7 bases from V and 5 from J; bases not matched to a gene: 8. Germline values: CDR1 SNHLY, CDR2 FYNNEI. In DNA form, the CDR3 reads TGTGCCAGCACCACGGGCGGGGGACACAATGAGCAGTTCTTC. Its protein product is CASTTGGGHNEQFF. Variable domain in full (rest from reference TRBV2 and TRBJ2-1): EPEVTQTPSHQVTQMGQEVILRCVPISNHLYFYWYRQILGQKVEFLVSFYNNEISEKSEIFDDQFSVERPDGSNFTLKIRSTKLEDSAMYFCASTTGGGHNEQFFGPGTRLTVL.

V gene TRBV2 combines with J gene TRBJ2-1; weak D call: TRBD1 (6 bases). The V end was cut by 7 bases, the J end by 10 bases, with 11 bases between. The CDR3 sequence is 11 residues long. Germline lookup yields CDR1 SNHLY and CDR2 FYNNEI. The CDR3 loop reads CASTNREEQFF. The DNA for the CDR3 is TGTGCCAGCACCAACAGGGAGGAGCAGTTCTTC.

The gene calls are TRBV19 and TRBJ1-1; D remains ambiguous. Trimming took off 6 bases at V and 0 bases at J, with 14 bases between the two ends. The germline V gene has CDR1 LNHDA and CDR2 SQIVND (reference sequence). The CDR3 is 15 amino acids. CDR3 in amino acids: CASRINSNLNTEAFF. CDR3 coding DNA: TGTGCCAGTAGAATAAACAGTAACCTGAACACTGAAGCTTTCTTT.

The gene calls are TRBV3-1 (or the pseudogene TRBV3-2) and TRBJ2-1, with 9 bases lining up with TRBD1. After removal of 3 bases from V and 6 bases from J, the junction contained 3 bases not matched to a gene. Germline CDR1 is LGHDT and CDR2 is YNNKEL (reference sequence). The CDR3 is made up of 14 amino acids. The CDR3 bases are TGTGCCAGCAGCCATTGGGACAGGGTCAATGAGCAGTTCTTC. Its protein product is CASSHWDRVNEQFF.

The genes are TRBV4-2 and TRBJ2-1; D is undetermined. In germline, CDR1 is LGHNA, CDR2 YNFKEQ. This CDR3 has 14 amino acids. V was clipped by 4 bases and J by 5 bases, with 12 bases between them. In DNA form, the CDR3 reads TGTGCCAGCAGCCCCTCGACTGGGGACAATGAGCAGTTCTTC. It codes for CASSPSTGDNEQFF.

V is TRBV25-1 and J is TRBJ2-7; D not certain. Germline V gene sequence: CDR1 MGHDK, CDR2 SYGVNS. There are 15 residues in the CDR3. Trimming took 0 bases from V and 0 from J, leaving 9 bases between them. The CDR3, as DNA: TGTGCCAGCAGTGAATATGGAGACAACTCCTACGAGCAGTACTTC. It yields the protein CASSEYGDNSYEQYF.

The genes are TRBV6-5 and TRBJ2-2; D gene ambiguous. The CDR3 consists of 15 residues. Germline CDR1 and CDR2: MNHEY and SVGAGI. V gave up 0 bases and J gave up 7 bases, with 12 bases separating them. The CDR3 is CASSYSFAPGGELFF. DNA of the CDR3: TGTGCCAGCAGTTACTCGTTCGCGCCGGGCGGGGAGCTGTTTTTT.

The chain couples TRBV9 to TRBJ1-1, with 7 bases that match TRBD1. J lost 5 bases, V lost 2 bases, and 3 bases had no gene match. The CDR3 has 13 residues. CDR1 and CDR2 from the germline V gene are SGDLS and YYNGEE. CDR3 loop: CASSVTGRTEAFF. Here the CDR3 DNA reads TGTGCCAGCAGCGTGACAGGGCGGACTGAAGCTTTCTTT.

The genes are TRBV28 and TRBJ2-1, with TRBD1 identical over 9 bases. In germline, CDR1 is MDHEN, CDR2 SYDVKM. J gave up 2 bases and V 5 bases, and 13 bases lay outside the gene matches. This CDR3 comprises 18 residues. CDR3 residues: CASSPPGQGHGTYNEQFF. In DNA, the CDR3 is TGTGCCAGCAGTCCCCCGGGACAGGGCCACGGTACCTACAATGAGCAGTTCTTC.

The genes are TRBV27 and TRBJ1-6; tentatively, D is TRBD1 (6 bases). The germline V gene encodes CDR1 MNHEY and CDR2 SMNVEV (reference sequence). Trimming cost V 2 bases and J 0 bases, with 8 bases left between them. The CDR3 is 16 residues long. Here the CDR3 reads CASSLTGSSYNSPLHF. Written as DNA, the CDR3 is TGTGCCAGCAGTTTAACAGGGAGCTCCTATAATTCACCCCTCCACTTT.

The J gene is TRBJ1-4, the V gene TRBV19, with D unresolved. This CDR3 is 15 amino acids long. V was cut by 5 bases and J by 3 bases, with 13 bases left in between. Looked up from germline, CDR1 is LNHDA and CDR2 is SQIVND (reference sequence). The CDR3 DNA reads as TGTGCCAGTAGTTCAGGAGCGAGGCCTAATGAAAAACTGTTTTTT. Its protein is CASSSGARPNEKLFF.

V gene TRBV9 combines with J gene TRBJ2-2, with 11 bases identical to TRBD1. V was pared by 5 bases and J by 6 bases, with 6 bases of the junction left unmatched. This CDR3 region has 15 residues. Germline V gene sequence: CDR1 SGDLS, CDR2 YYNGEE. CDR3 sequence reads: CASRGTGGSPGELFF. The CDR3 region has the DNA TGTGCCAGCAGGGGGACAGGGGGTAGTCCCGGGGAGCTGTTTTTT. The full variable domain, with the rest looked up from reference TRBV9 and TRBJ2-2, is DSGVTQTPKHLITATGQRVTLRCSPRSGDLSVYWYQQSLDQGLQFLIQYYNGEERAKGNILERFSAQQFPDLHSELNLSSLELGDSALYFCASRGTGGSPGELFFGEGSRLTVL.

This sequence joins TRBV28 and TRBJ2-5; a weak D match, TRBD2 (5 bases). Germline V gene data show CDR1 as MDHEN and CDR2 as SYDVKM. The CDR3 spans 14 residues. Trimming removed 2 bases from V and 5 bases from J, with 12 bases in between. In DNA, the CDR3 is TGTGCCAGCAGTTTAGGTTCCCAGCGGGAGACCCAGTACTTC. Translating gives CASSLGSQRETQYF.

This sequence joins TRBV19 and TRBJ2-7, with a weak D call TRBD2 (6 bases). The CDR3 is made up of 13 amino acids. Germline values: CDR1 LNHDA, CDR2 SQIVND (reference sequence). V was clipped by 7 bases and J by 1 base, with 11 bases between them. This CDR3 reads CASKVSGSYEQYF. The CDR3 DNA reads TGTGCCAGTAAGGTTAGCGGATCCTACGAGCAGTACTTC.

V gene TRBV7-2 combines with J gene TRBJ2-2; TRBD2 matches at 11 bases. The CDR3 covers 17 residues. After removal of 5 bases from V and 6 bases from J, the junction contained 11 bases not matched to a gene. Per germline, CDR1 SGHTA and CDR2 FQGNSA. The CDR3 DNA is TGTGCCAGCAGCCTCATTCCCACTAGCGGGGGACCCGGGGAGCTGTTTTTT. It yields the protein CASSLIPTSGGPGELFF.

The rearrangement links TRBV5-8 to TRBJ2-7, with D perhaps TRBD1 (5 bases). In germline, CDR1 is SGHTS, CDR2 YDEGEE. Between the trimmed V and J ends, which lost 2 bases and 2 bases, there was a span of 14 bases. The CDR3 extends over 15 amino acids. DNA for the CDR3: TGTGCCAGCAGCTTCTCACAGGTTCGGACCTACGAGCAGTACTTC. Its translation is CASSFSQVRTYEQYF.

This chain uses TRBV3-1 (or the pseudogene TRBV3-2) with TRBJ1-2; 7 bases map to TRBD1. Germline V CDR1 and CDR2: LGHDT, YNNKEL (reference sequence). The J segment lost 5 bases and the V segment lost 0 bases, leaving 3 bases of the junction unmatched. The CDR3 spans 14 residues. CDR3 sequence reads: CASSQDLTGYGYTF. For the CDR3, the DNA is TGTGCCAGCAGCCAAGATTTGACAGGGTATGGCTACACCTTC.

A remark on this clone: Other DNA sequences in this sample translate to the same CDR3. CDR3: CATSDGETQYF. DNA of the CDR3: TGTGCCACCAGTGATGGTGAGACCCAGTACTTC. J is TRBJ2-5 and V is TRBV24-1; no clear D. CDR3 length equals 11 residues. The germline CDR1 and CDR2 sequences are KGHDR and SFDVKD. Trimming cost V 3 bases and J 5 bases, with 3 bases left between them.

The DNA of the CDR3 is TGTGCCAGCAGCTTAGCCAGGACGGGTTACAATGAGCAGTTCTTC. Translating it yields CASSLARTGYNEQFF. V gene TRBV7-2 combines with J gene TRBJ2-1; D call uncertain. Germline V gene data show CDR1 as SGHTA and CDR2 as FQGNSA. The CDR3 length is 15 residues. Trimming left V 0 bases short and J 4 bases short, with 10 bases between.

This clone was seen just once. The genes are TRBV5-1 and TRBJ2-5, with 7 bases fitting TRBD2. The V gene's germline CDR1 is SGHRS and CDR2 YFSETQ. The CDR3 consists of 13 residues. J gave up 4 bases and V 6 bases, and 6 bases lay outside the gene matches. The CDR3 DNA is TGCGCCAGCAACGTGGGGACTACAGAGACCCAGTACTTC. Its protein is CASNVGTTETQYF.

The V gene is TRBV27, the J gene TRBJ1-2, with no clear D. V lost 6 bases, J lost 3 bases, and 11 bases lay in between. Per the germline V gene, CDR1 is MNHEY and CDR2 is SMNVEV (reference sequence). The length of the CDR3 is 13 residues. CDR3 protein: CASRPSWDYGYTF. CDR3 coding DNA: TGTGCCAGCAGGCCCTCGTGGGACTATGGCTACACCTTC.

V gene TRBV4-2 combines with J gene TRBJ2-5; D call uncertain. The germline gives CDR1 LGHNA, CDR2 YNFKEQ. The CDR3 loop spans 14 amino acids. Deletions cut 1 base from V and 5 bases from J, with 11 bases between. CDR3 coding DNA: TGTGCCAGCAGCCAAGGGCATGGTGACGAGACCCAGTACTTC. Amino acid sequence: CASSQGHGDETQYF.

The J gene is TRBJ1-5, the V gene TRBV19; the D gene is possibly TRBD1 (5 bases). This CDR3 comprises 14 residues. Trimming left V 4 bases short and J 3 bases short, with 10 bases between. Germline V gene sequence: CDR1 LNHDA, CDR2 SQIVND (reference sequence). The CDR3 DNA is TGTGCCAGTAGTACCCGGGACTACAATCAGCCCCAGCATTTT. This gives the protein CASSTRDYNQPQHF.

This clone is labeled medium-sized. Other DNA sequences in this sample translate to the same CDR3. The chain employs TRBV2 and TRBJ2-3, with 8 bases lining up with TRBD1. This CDR3 has 15 amino acids. Germline-derived CDR1 and CDR2 are SNHLY and FYNNEI. With V trimmed by 5 bases and J by 0 bases, 4 bases remained unmatched. The CDR3 coding sequence is TGTGCCAGCAGTCCCGGGACAGGAAGCACAGATACGCAGTATTTT. It codes for CASSPGTGSTDTQYF.